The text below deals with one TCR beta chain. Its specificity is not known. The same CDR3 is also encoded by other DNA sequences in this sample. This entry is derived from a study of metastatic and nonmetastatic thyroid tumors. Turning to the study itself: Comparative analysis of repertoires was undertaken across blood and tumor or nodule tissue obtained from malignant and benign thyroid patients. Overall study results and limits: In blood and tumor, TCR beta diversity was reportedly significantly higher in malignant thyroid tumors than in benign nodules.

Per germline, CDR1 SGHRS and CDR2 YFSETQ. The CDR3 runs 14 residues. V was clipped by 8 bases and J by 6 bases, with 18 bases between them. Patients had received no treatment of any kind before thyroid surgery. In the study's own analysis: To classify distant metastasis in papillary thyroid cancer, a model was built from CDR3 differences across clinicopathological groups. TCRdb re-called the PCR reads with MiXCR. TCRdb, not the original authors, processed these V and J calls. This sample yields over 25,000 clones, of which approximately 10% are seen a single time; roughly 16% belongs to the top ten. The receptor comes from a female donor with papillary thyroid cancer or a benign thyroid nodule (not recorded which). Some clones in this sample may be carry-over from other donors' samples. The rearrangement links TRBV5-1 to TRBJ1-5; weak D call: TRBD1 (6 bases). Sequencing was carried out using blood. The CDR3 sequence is CASSATGGPQPQHF. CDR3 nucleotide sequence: TGCGCCAGTAGCGCGACGGGGGGCCCTCAGCCCCAGCATTTT.